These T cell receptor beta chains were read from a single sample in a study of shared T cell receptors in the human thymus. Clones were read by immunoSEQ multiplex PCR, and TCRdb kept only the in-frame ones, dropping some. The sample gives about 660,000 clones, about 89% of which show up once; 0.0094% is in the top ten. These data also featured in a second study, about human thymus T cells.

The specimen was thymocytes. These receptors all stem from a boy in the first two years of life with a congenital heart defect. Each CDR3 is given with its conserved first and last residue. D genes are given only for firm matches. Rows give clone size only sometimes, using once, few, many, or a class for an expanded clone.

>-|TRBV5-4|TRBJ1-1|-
TGTGCCAGCAGTTCCTCCTGGGGCGGGGTAGGAAGCACTGAAGCTTTCTTT
CASSSSWGGVGSTEAFF
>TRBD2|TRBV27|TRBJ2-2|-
TGTGCCAGCAGTTTATCGTCTAGCGGGAGCCGAACCGGGGAGCTGTTTTTT
CASSLSSSGSRTGELFF
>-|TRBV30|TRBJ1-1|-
TGTGCCTGGAGCCAGCTACAGGTTTCGGAGGGGGCTTTCTTT
CAWSQLQVSEGAFF
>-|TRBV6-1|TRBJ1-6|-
TGTGCCACCCGCGGGGCTGGCCCCTATAATTCACCCCTCCACTTT
CATRGAGPYNSPLHF
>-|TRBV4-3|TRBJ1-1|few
TGCGCCAGCAGCCATCTCCAGGAACGGGGAGGGAACACTGAAGCTTTCTTT
CASSHLQERGGNTEAFF
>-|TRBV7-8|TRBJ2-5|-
TGTGCCAGCAGCTCACCGCTAGCCCAAGAGACCCAGTACTTC
CASSSPLAQETQYF
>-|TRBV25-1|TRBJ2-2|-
TGTGCCAGCAGTGTTGGGGCGGGAACGAACACCGGGGAGCTGTTTTTT
CASSVGAGTNTGELFF
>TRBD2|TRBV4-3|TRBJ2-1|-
TGCGCCAGCAGCCACGCGGGAGGGTACAATGAGCAGTTCTTC
CASSHAGGYNEQFF
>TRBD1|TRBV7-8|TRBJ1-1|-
TGTGCCAGCAGATCTAATTCCCGGGACAGGAACACTGAAGCTTTCTTT
CASRSNSRDRNTEAFF
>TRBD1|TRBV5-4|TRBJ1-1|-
TGTGCCAGCAGCCCACAGGGGGCACCGATAAGGTTCACTAAAGCTTTCTTT
CASSPQGAPIRFTKAFF
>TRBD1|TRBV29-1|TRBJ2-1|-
TGCAGCGTTGCAGGGGGCTCGGAGCGGCACCTAGATGAGCAGTTCTTC
CSVAGGSERHLDEQFF
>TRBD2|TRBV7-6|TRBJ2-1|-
TGTGCCAGCAGCTTTCCCGGGCGGGGGAGCGGCAATGAGCAGTTCTTC
CASSFPGRGSGNEQFF
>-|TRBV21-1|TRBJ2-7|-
TGTGCCAGCGGACTTCCCGGGACAGGGAAGGACGAGCAGTACTTC
CASGLPGTGKDEQYF
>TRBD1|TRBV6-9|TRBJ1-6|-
TGTGCCAGCAGGCTCGTAGAGAGGACAGGGGTCTTCAGTTGGCCACCCCTCCACTTT
CASRLVERTGVFSWPPLHF
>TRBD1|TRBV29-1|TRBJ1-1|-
TGCAGCGTTGACTCGAAGACAGGGGGCTCTGCAGACACTGAAGCTTTCTTT
CSVDSKTGGSADTEAFF
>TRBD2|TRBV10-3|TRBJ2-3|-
TGTGCCATCAGTGATAGCCAGCGGGGCCGTAGCACAGATACGCAGTATTTT
CAISDSQRGRSTDTQYF
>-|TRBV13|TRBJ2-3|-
TGTGCCAGCAGCGGCCGACAGGAGATCGTGAATACGCAGTATTTT
CASSGRQEIVNTQYF
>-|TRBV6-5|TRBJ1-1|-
TGTGCCAGCAGTTACGCCCGGACGGGGTTGCCTGAAGCTTTCTTT
CASSYARTGLPEAFF
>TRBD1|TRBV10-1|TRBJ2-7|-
TGCGCCAGCAGTGAACAGGGGCCCTACGAGCAGTACTTC
CASSEQGPYEQYF
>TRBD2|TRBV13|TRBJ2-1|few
TGTGCCAGCAGCACACGGACTAGCGGGAGAGGGAATGAGCAGTTCTTC
CASSTRTSGRGNEQFF
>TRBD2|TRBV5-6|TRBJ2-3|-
TGTGCCAGCAGCTTGGCCCGAGCGGGGCTCACAGATACGCAGTATTTT
CASSLARAGLTDTQYF
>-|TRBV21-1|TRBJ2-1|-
TGTGCCAGCTTTAATACGAGTTGTGAGCAGTTCTTC
CASFNTSCEQFF
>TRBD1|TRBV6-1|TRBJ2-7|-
TGTGCCAGCAGGTCCTGGGACAGGGGGCCAGGGGAGCAGTACTTC
CASRSWDRGPGEQYF
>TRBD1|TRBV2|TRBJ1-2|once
TGTGCCAGCAGTGAGAATAGAGGGGTGGACAGGGGGCTCAACTATGGCTACACCTTC
CASSENRGVDRGLNYGYTF
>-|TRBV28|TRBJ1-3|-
TGTGCCAGCAGAAAGGGGGTTTCCGATAAAGACTCTGGAAACACCATATATTTT
CASRKGVSDKDSGNTIYF
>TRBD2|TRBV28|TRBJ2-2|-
TGTGCCAGCAGTTCCCCGAGACTAGCGGGGGGGCATACCGGGGAGCTGTTTTTT
CASSSPRLAGGHTGELFF
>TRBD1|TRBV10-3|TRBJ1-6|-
TGTGCCATGAGGACAGGGAGTTCACCCCTCCACTTT
CAMRTGSSPLHF
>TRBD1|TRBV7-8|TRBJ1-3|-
TGTGCCAGCAGCCCCTCGACAGGGGTGGGGAACACCATATATTTT
CASSPSTGVGNTIYF
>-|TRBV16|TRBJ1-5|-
TGTGCCAGCAGCCAATCCGTTAACAGTCCTAATTATCAGCCCCAGCATTTT
CASSQSVNSPNYQPQHF
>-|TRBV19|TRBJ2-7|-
TGTGCCAGTAGTATACAGGGGACAACCTACGAGCAGTACTTC
CASSIQGTTYEQYF
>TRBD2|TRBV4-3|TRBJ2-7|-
TGCGCCAGCAGCCTGACGGGGGATAGAGTAGCGGGACCCTACGAGCAGTACTTC
CASSLTGDRVAGPYEQYF
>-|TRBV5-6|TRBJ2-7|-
TGTGCCAGCAGCTTGGGGCCGGGACACCTTGATTTCTCCTACGAGCAGTACTTC
CASSLGPGHLDFSYEQYF
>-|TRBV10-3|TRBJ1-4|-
TGTGCCAGCCACCCAAAGGGGGAAGAGGATGAAAAACTGTTTTTT
CASHPKGEEDEKLFF
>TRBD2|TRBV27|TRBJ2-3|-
TGTGCCAGCAGTTTGTCGGGAGGGCGCACAGATACGCAGTATTTT
CASSLSGGRTDTQYF
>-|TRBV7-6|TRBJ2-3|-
TGTGCCAGCAGTTCCCACAGGGCCGCAGATACGCAGTATTTT
CASSSHRAADTQYF
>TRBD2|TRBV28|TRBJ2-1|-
TGTGCCAGCAGTTTCTCCCCCAGAGCCTATACTAGCGGGAGATTGAGGTCCTACAATGAGCAGTTCTTC
CASSFSPRAYTSGRLRSYNEQFF
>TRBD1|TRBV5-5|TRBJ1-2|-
TGTGCCAGCAGCTTTCTGGAGGGGGACAGTCCATACTACACCTTC
CASSFLEGDSPYYTF
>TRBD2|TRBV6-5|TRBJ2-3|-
TGTGCCAGCAGCCCGGGACTAGTGAGCACAGATACGCAGTATTTT
CASSPGLVSTDTQYF
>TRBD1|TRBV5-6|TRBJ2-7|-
TGTGCCAGCAGCTTGAACCGGGACAGTTCCTACGAGCAGTACTTC
CASSLNRDSSYEQYF
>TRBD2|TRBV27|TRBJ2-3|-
TGTGCCAGCAGTCCTGGACTAGCGGCAGATACGCAGTATTTT
CASSPGLAADTQYF
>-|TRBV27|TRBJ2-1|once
TGTGCCAGCAGTTCGCCTAACAGGAAGGATGAGCAGTTCTTC
CASSSPNRKDEQFF